One sample yielded the 11 T cell receptor beta chains listed below, sequenced in a study of OX40 agonist ivuxolimab in advanced cancers. Libraries were prepared by immunoSEQ multiplex PCR; TCRdb keeps only in-frame clonotypes and omits some of them. The table lists about 77,000 clones, around 90% of them singletons. The starting material was CD4+ or CD8+ T cells sorted from blood, obtained in a trial of the OX40 agonist ivuxolimab. Receptor source: an adult with an advanced solid tumor such as melanoma, head and neck, liver or kidney cancer.

The V call is TRBV20-1, the J call TRBJ2-3; D uncertain. The CDR3 has 10 residues. V was clipped by 3 bases and J by 2 bases, with 0 bases between them. Germline CDR1 and CDR2: DFQATT and SNEGSKA (reference sequence). The CDR3 region has the DNA TGCAGTGCTAGCACAGATACGCAGTATTTT. It encodes CSASTDTQYF.

The V call is TRBV28, the J call TRBJ2-7; D is undetermined. Germline loops: CDR1 MDHEN, CDR2 SYDVKM. There are 11 residues in the CDR3. V was pared by 7 bases and J by 3 bases, with 7 bases between. The CDR3 coding sequence is TGTGCCAGCACTCAACTCTACGAGCAGTACTTC. Residues: CASTQLYEQYF.

V usage is TRBV5-6 and J usage is TRBJ1-2; no clear D gene. The CDR3 totals 11 residues. Germline-derived CDR1 and CDR2 are SGHDT and YYEEEE. Trimming took off 5 bases at V and 8 bases at J, with 10 bases between the two ends. CDR3 sequence (DNA): TGTGCCAGCAGTTACTATGGGGGCTACACCTTC. Translating gives CASSYYGGYTF.

V is TRBV6-6 and J is TRBJ2-1; 7 bases are a match to TRBD1. The CDR3 length is 15 residues. Unmatched junction bases numbered 8, after V lost 4 bases and J lost 5 bases. CDR1 is MNHNY, CDR2 SVGAGI, per germline (reference sequence). In nucleotides, the CDR3 is TGTGCCAGCAGTTCCCAGACAGGGTCGAACAATGAGCAGTTCTTC. Translating it yields CASSSQTGSNNEQFF.

The V and J genes are TRBV5-1 and TRBJ2-4, with a tentative D call TRBD1 (5 bases). The V gene's germline CDR1 is SGHRS and CDR2 YFSETQ. The CDR3 has 17 residues. V lost 6 bases and J lost 1, with 20 bases in between. CDR3 region: CASNPIEQGAAKNIQYF. CDR3 DNA sequence: TGCGCCAGCAACCCAATAGAACAAGGGGCGGCCAAAAACATTCAGTACTTC. The whole variable domain, remainder taken from reference TRBV5-1 and TRBJ2-4, is KAGVTQTPRYLIKTRGQQVTLSCSPISGHRSVSWYQQTPGQGLQFLFEYFSETQRNKGNFPGRFSGRQFSNSRSEMNVSTLELGDSALYLCASNPIEQGAAKNIQYFGAGTRLSVL.

This sequence joins TRBV19 and TRBJ1-2; D is perhaps TRBD1 (5 bases). The CDR3 consists of 13 residues. Germline CDR1 and CDR2: LNHDA and SQIVND (reference sequence). Trimming stripped 6 bases from V and 4 bases from J, with 12 bases between. CDR3: CASSVEQVYGYTF. The CDR3 DNA sequence: TGTGCCAGTAGCGTGGAACAGGTCTATGGCTACACCTTC. The complete variable domain, with remaining parts taken from reference TRBV19 and TRBJ1-2, reads DGGITQSPKYLFRKEGQNVTLSCEQNLNHDAMYWYRQDPGQGLRLIYYSQIVNDFQKGDIAEGYSVSREKKESFPLTVTSAQKNPTAFYLCASSVEQVYGYTFGSGTRLTVV.

As for this clone: At one end, the junction sequence differs from germline, possibly due to a read error. The chain recombines TRBV27 with TRBJ2-7; D is unresolved. Germline CDR1 and CDR2: MNHEY and SMNVEV (reference sequence). The CDR3 runs to 14 residues. The CDR3 loop reads CAGSPSRGPYEQYF. The CDR3 bases are TGTGCCGGCAGTCCTTCTCGTGGACCCTACGAGCAGTACTTC.

This chain uses TRBV5-5 with TRBJ2-7; D not certain. Germline CDR1 and CDR2: SGHKS and YYEKEE (reference sequence). Trimming took 2 bases from V and 5 from J, leaving 14 bases between them. This CDR3 contains 14 residues. CDR3 nucleotides: TGTGCCAGCAGCTTTAGTCGGATCCGGGACGAGCAGTACTTC. This gives the protein CASSFSRIRDEQYF.

The rearrangement uses TRBV6-6 and TRBJ1-1; the match to TRBD1 covers 7 bases. Germline CDR1 and CDR2: MNHNY and SVGAGI (reference sequence). V lost 6 bases and J lost 1; bases outside the gene matches: 11. The CDR3 consists of 16 residues. The CDR3 sequence: CASRQRQGSGNTEAFF. The DNA of the CDR3 is TGTGCCAGCAGACAGAGACAGGGAAGCGGGAACACTGAAGCTTTCTTT.

The V and J genes are TRBV7-9 and TRBJ1-2; D not certain. The CDR3 contains 13 residues. V lost 6 bases and J 7 bases, leaving 15 bases between the germline ends. Germline loops: CDR1 SEHNR, CDR2 FQNEAQ (reference sequence). The CDR3 loop is CASSLLVTGGYTF. The CDR3 nucleotides read TGTGCCAGCAGTCTCTTAGTCACGGGTGGCTACACCTTC.

This chain uses TRBV5-5 with TRBJ2-5; D gene unclear. The CDR3 consists of 13 residues. Germline V gene sequence: CDR1 SGHKS, CDR2 YYEKEE (reference sequence). V was pared by 2 bases and J by 1 base, with 6 bases between. CDR3 nucleotide sequence: TGTGCCAGCAGCTTTCCCCGCCAAGAGACCCAGTACTTC. It is translated as CASSFPRQETQYF.